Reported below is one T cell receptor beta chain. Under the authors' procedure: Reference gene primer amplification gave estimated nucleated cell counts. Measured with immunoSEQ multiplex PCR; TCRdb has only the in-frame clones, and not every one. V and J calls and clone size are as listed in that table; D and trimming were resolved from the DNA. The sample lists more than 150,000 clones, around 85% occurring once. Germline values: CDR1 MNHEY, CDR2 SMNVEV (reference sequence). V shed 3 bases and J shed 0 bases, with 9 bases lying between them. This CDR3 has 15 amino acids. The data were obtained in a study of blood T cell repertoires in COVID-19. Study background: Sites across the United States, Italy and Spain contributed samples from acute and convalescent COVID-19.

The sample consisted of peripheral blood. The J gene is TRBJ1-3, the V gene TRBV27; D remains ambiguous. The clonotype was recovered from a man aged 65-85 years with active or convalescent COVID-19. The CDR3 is CASSLGWSSGNTIYF. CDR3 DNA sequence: TGTGCCAGCAGTTTGGGTTGGAGCTCTGGAAACACCATATATTTT.